What follows are 25 T cell receptor beta chains derived from one specimen sequenced in a study of a mutant IDH1 vaccine in newly diagnosed glioma. Sequencing was performed with immunoSEQ multiplex PCR; in TCRdb, only in-frame clones are kept and a portion is missing. Seen here are tens of thousands of clones, roughly 90% observed once, and the top ten hold 1.6%. Time point defined: week 35, safety follow-up. All doses held 300 ug of mutant IDH1 20-mer peptide, with topical imiquimod. These receptors have no known antigen. The material sequenced was PBMCs, taken from a glioma patient whose treatment included an IDH1 peptide vaccine. The receptors here all came from a man in his forties or fifties with glioma.

The chain couples TRBV6-6 to TRBJ2-1; 10 nucleotides match TRBD2. Looked up from germline, CDR1 is MNHNY and CDR2 is SVGAGI (reference sequence). V trimming: 6 bases; J trimming: 1 base; junction bases outside the gene matches: 3. CDR3 length equals 15 residues. Here the CDR3 DNA reads TGTGCCAGCAGCCCTAGCGGGAGATCCTACAATGAGCAGTTCTTC. The encoded protein is CASSPSGRSYNEQFF.

The CDR3 region is CASRNTGFLGDTIYF. The CDR3 DNA reads as TGCGCCAGCAGAAACACAGGGTTCCTAGGGGACACCATATATTTT. This chain joins TRBV5-1 and TRBJ1-3; D possibly corresponds to TRBD1 (6 bases). The CDR3 sequence is 15 residues long. Germline CDR1 is SGHRS and CDR2 is YFSETQ. V lost 5 bases, J lost 8 bases, and 20 bases lay in between.

The chain joins TRBV5-1 to TRBJ2-7; D is undetermined. Germline CDR1 reads SGHRS; CDR2 reads YFSETQ. Trimming took 0 bases from V and 5 from J, leaving 12 bases between them. This CDR3 region has 14 residues. In nucleotides, the CDR3 is TGCGCCAGCAGCTTGGCCACGGGTCTGGACGAGCAGTACTTC. Translated, it gives CASSLATGLDEQYF.

The rearrangement joins TRBV19 to TRBJ2-7; 7 bases line up with TRBD2. This CDR3 comprises 13 residues. V lost 6 bases to trimming and J lost 0 bases; unmatched junction nucleotides: 2. The germline V gene has CDR1 LNHDA and CDR2 SQIVND (reference sequence). The CDR3 loop is CASSRTSSYEQYF. The CDR3 nucleotides are TGTGCCAGTAGCCGGACTAGCTCCTACGAGCAGTACTTC. Variable domain in full (rest from reference TRBV19 and TRBJ2-7): DGGITQSPKYLFRKEGQNVTLSCEQNLNHDAMYWYRQDPGQGLRLIYYSQIVNDFQKGDIAEGYSVSREKKESFPLTVTSAQKNPTAFYLCASSRTSSYEQYFGPGTRLTVT.

The chain joins TRBV7-8 to TRBJ2-2, with D perhaps TRBD1 or TRBD2 (5 bases each). The CDR3 is 17 amino acids. The germline CDR1 and CDR2 sequences are SGHVS and FQNEAQ. V lost 3 bases, J lost 0 bases, and 14 bases lay in between. Here the CDR3 reads CASSFDPGTPNTGELFF. The CDR3, as DNA: TGTGCCAGCAGCTTCGATCCCGGGACCCCGAACACCGGGGAGCTGTTTTTT.

This chain joins TRBV9 and TRBJ2-3, with 8 bases matching TRBD2. V lost 0 bases and J lost 6; bases outside the gene matches: 6. CDR1 is SGDLS and CDR2 is YYNGEE in the germline V gene. This CDR3 spans 15 amino acids. DNA for the CDR3: TGTGCCAGCAGCGTAGGAAGCGGGAGAATGGATACGCAGTATTTT. Amino acid sequence: CASSVGSGRMDTQYF.

The genes are TRBV6-6 and TRBJ2-7; D call uncertain. The V and J ends lost 5 bases and 3 bases respectively, with 8 bases between them. The CDR3 runs 12 residues. Germline lookup yields CDR1 MNHNY and CDR2 SVGAGI (reference sequence). Here the CDR3 reads CASSQGFYEQYF. CDR3 sequence (DNA): TGTGCCAGCAGTCAAGGCTTCTACGAGCAGTACTTC.

The chain joins TRBV2 to TRBJ2-7; 8 bases fit TRBD1. Trimming at V came to 7 bases and at J to 2 bases, leaving 10 bases not matched to a gene. CDR3 length: 15 residues. CDR1 is SNHLY, CDR2 FYNNEI, per germline. The CDR3 loop reads CASNLSGTGPYEQYF. Here the CDR3 DNA reads TGTGCCAGCAACTTGTCCGGGACAGGACCCTACGAGCAGTACTTC.

This chain joins TRBV5-4 and TRBJ2-3; unclear D gene. The CDR3 length is 11 residues. Trimming left V 10 bases short and J 4 bases short, with 10 bases between. Germline CDR1 and CDR2: SGHNT and YYREEE (reference sequence). As DNA, the CDR3 is TGTGCCGGTTGGGAAGCAGATACGCAGTATTTT. It codes for CAGWEADTQYF.

The V and J genes are TRBV7-2 and TRBJ2-3, with 14 bases matching TRBD2. This CDR3 has 16 amino acids. V gave up 5 bases and J gave up 6 bases; unmatched junction bases: 7. Germline lookup yields CDR1 SGHTA and CDR2 FQGNSA. The CDR3 nucleotides are TGTGCCAGCAGCGTCCGACTAGCGGGGGGGATTGATACGCAGTATTTT. This sequence encodes CASSVRLAGGIDTQYF.

J is TRBJ2-7 and V is TRBV28; 7 nucleotides line up with TRBD1. The CDR3 is 15 amino acids. J gave up 7 bases and V 5 bases, and 14 bases lay outside the gene matches. CDR1 is MDHEN, CDR2 SYDVKM, per germline. CDR3 coding DNA: TGTGCCAGCAGTATCCTTACAGGGGCTCAGGGAGAGCAGTACTTC. Amino acid sequence: CASSILTGAQGEQYF.

This clone was found once. The genes are TRBV2 and TRBJ2-5; D call uncertain. Per germline, CDR1 SNHLY and CDR2 FYNNEI. The CDR3 length is 11 residues. With 5 bases removed from V and 7 bases from J, the gap between germline ends came to 8 bases. CDR3 sequence reads: CASSSVGTQYF. The CDR3 bases are TGTGCCAGCAGTTCGGTGGGGACCCAGTACTTC. The full variable domain, with the rest looked up from reference TRBV2 and TRBJ2-5, is EPEVTQTPSHQVTQMGQEVILRCVPISNHLYFYWYRQILGQKVEFLVSFYNNEISEKSEIFDDQFSVERPDGSNFTLKIRSTKLEDSAMYFCASSSVGTQYFGPGTRLLVL.

The chain has TRBV7-8 and TRBJ2-1; D possibly matches TRBD1 or TRBD2 (5 bases each). The CDR3 covers 14 residues. CDR1 is SGHVS, CDR2 FQNEAQ, per germline. Trimming took 8 bases from V and 5 from J, leaving 16 bases between them. CDR3 protein: CASRPSGTHNEQFF. CDR3 DNA: TGTGCCAGCCGCCCATCCGGGACCCACAATGAGCAGTTCTTC.

J is TRBJ1-3 and V is TRBV9; 7 bases are a match to TRBD1. The germline V gene encodes CDR1 SGDLS and CDR2 YYNGEE. There are 16 residues in the CDR3. V dropped 4 bases and J dropped 3; count of bases not matched to a gene: 10. The CDR3 loop is CASSTRDSGGGNTIYF. CDR3 in DNA: TGTGCCAGCAGCACCCGGGACAGCGGAGGTGGAAACACCATATATTTT.

Written as DNA, the CDR3 is TGCAGCGTTGAAGCCTTACAGGGAAGAGAGACCCAGTACTTC. Translating gives CSVEALQGRETQYF. The rearrangement joins TRBV29-1 to TRBJ2-5, with a tentative D call TRBD1 (6 bases). Trimming cost V 1 base and J 4 bases, with 13 bases left between them. The CDR3 spans 14 residues. Germline loops: CDR1 SQVTM, CDR2 ANQGSEA.

This clone has a single count. This rearrangement joins TRBV10-3 to TRBJ1-5; the D is unclear. V was cut by 2 bases and J by 1 base, with 6 bases left in between. The CDR3 contains 14 residues. CDR1 ENHRY and CDR2 SYGVKD come from the germline V gene. Written as DNA, the CDR3 is TGTGCCATCAGTGAGGGCACAAGCAATCAGCCCCAGCATTTT. It codes for CAISEGTSNQPQHF.

J is TRBJ2-5 and V is TRBV19; D gene unclear. The CDR3 is made up of 14 amino acids. Germline V gene lookup returns CDR1 LNHDA and CDR2 SQIVND (reference sequence). The germline V and J ends were trimmed by 4 bases and 5 bases, with 14 bases remaining between them. The CDR3 is CASSTPGVAETQYF. In DNA, the CDR3 is TGTGCCAGTAGTACCCCTGGAGTTGCCGAGACCCAGTACTTC.

The chain is built from TRBV2 and TRBJ2-3; 8 nucleotides agree with TRBD1. CDR1 and CDR2 (germline): SNHLY, FYNNEI. After removal of 6 bases from V and 7 bases from J, the junction contained 9 bases not matched to a gene. The CDR3 length is 14 residues. In DNA, the CDR3 is TGTGCCAGCAGGGCCGGGACAGGCCCCAATACGCAGTATTTT. This sequence encodes CASRAGTGPNTQYF.

The sample holds a few counts of this clone. V and J are TRBV29-1 and TRBJ1-2; D is uncertain. Looked up from germline, CDR1 is SQVTM and CDR2 is ANQGSEA. Trimming left V 2 bases short and J 7 bases short, with 5 bases between. The CDR3 has 10 amino acids. CDR3 protein: CSVEHRGYTF. CDR3 coding DNA: TGCAGCGTTGAACACCGTGGCTACACCTTC.

The V call is TRBV9, the J call TRBJ2-3; 16 bases map to TRBD2. The CDR3 length is 16 residues. Germline CDR1 and CDR2: SGDLS and YYNGEE. Trimming cost V 4 bases and J 4 bases; bases outside gene matches: 3. The CDR3 DNA reads TGTGCCAGCAGCCCGGGGACTAGCGGGAGGGCAGATACGCAGTATTTT. Its protein is CASSPGTSGRADTQYF. Variable domain in full (rest from reference TRBV9 and TRBJ2-3): DSGVTQTPKHLITATGQRVTLRCSPRSGDLSVYWYQQSLDQGLQFLIQYYNGEERAKGNILERFSAQQFPDLHSELNLSSLELGDSALYFCASSPGTSGRADTQYFGPGTRLTVL.

The V and J genes are TRBV10-3 and TRBJ2-7, with 8 bases that match TRBD1. Per germline, CDR1 ENHRY and CDR2 SYGVKD. The V and J ends lost 11 bases and 3 bases, in that order; junction bases with no gene match: 9. The CDR3 covers 13 residues. The CDR3, as DNA: TGTGCCTCAAAGACAGGGGAAAACTACGAGCAGTACTTC. It encodes CASKTGENYEQYF.

V is TRBV6-4 and J is TRBJ2-3, with D tentatively TRBD2 (5 bases). Germline-derived CDR1 and CDR2 are MRHNA and SNTAGT. V lost 6 bases to trimming and J lost 0 bases, with 13 bases between them. The CDR3 length is 15 residues. The CDR3: CASSNEAESTDTQYF. The CDR3 DNA sequence: TGTGCCAGCAGCAACGAAGCGGAGAGCACAGATACGCAGTATTTT.

The V call is TRBV7-9, the J call TRBJ2-1, with a possible D match to TRBD1 (5 bases). Deletions cut 2 bases from V and 7 bases from J, with 15 bases between. The CDR3 runs 15 residues. The germline V gene encodes CDR1 SEHNR and CDR2 FQNEAQ (reference sequence). CDR3 amino acids: CASSLMASAGNEQFF. The CDR3 coding sequence is TGTGCCAGCAGCTTAATGGCTAGTGCAGGGAATGAGCAGTTCTTC.

The chain carries TRBV27 and TRBJ2-7; D is perhaps TRBD2 (6 bases). Germline assignment: CDR1 MNHEY and CDR2 SMNVEV (reference sequence). V lost 0 bases and J lost 3, with 15 bases in between. The CDR3 has 16 residues. CDR3 sequence reads: CASSLSPEGTIYEQYF. The CDR3 DNA reads as TGTGCCAGCAGTTTATCGCCGGAGGGCACTATCTACGAGCAGTACTTC.

The V call is TRBV23-1, the J call TRBJ2-7; 7 bases map to TRBD1. TRBV23-1 belongs to the ORF category, with a function that is uncertain. The CDR3 is 16 residues long. V shed 4 bases and J 3 bases; nucleotides not matched to a gene: 12. The CDR3: CASSRLDRLYFYEQYF. The CDR3 DNA is TGCGCCAGCAGTCGATTGGACAGGCTATATTTCTACGAGCAGTACTTC.